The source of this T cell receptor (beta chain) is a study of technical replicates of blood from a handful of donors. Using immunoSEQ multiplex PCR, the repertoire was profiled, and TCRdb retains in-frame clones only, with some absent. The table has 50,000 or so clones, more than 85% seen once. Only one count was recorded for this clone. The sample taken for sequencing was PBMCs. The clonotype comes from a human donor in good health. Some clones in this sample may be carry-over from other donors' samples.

The CDR3 loop reads CASRPFGIDNSPLHF. CDR3 in DNA: TGCGCCAGCAGGCCCTTCGGGATCGATAATTCACCCCTCCACTTT. The chain has TRBV5-1 and TRBJ1-6; no definite D call. Germline CDR1 and CDR2: SGHRS and YFSETQ. V lost 5 bases and J lost 5, with 14 bases in between. The CDR3 length is 15 residues.